The 27 T cell receptor beta chains in this list originate from one sample, sequenced in a study of tissue T cells after allogeneic stem cell transplantation. This sample's time point: mouse harvest day 14 after allogeneic transplant. Mouse grafts combined 10^7 T-cell-depleted bone marrow cells with 10^6 splenic CD5+ T cells. The table came from immunoSEQ multiplex PCR; TCRdb's copy has only in-frame clones and leaves some out. The sample has 5,000 to 7,500 clones, 40% to 60% seen once. Sample: gut tissue. The origin of the receptors is a female BALB/c mouse given C57BL/6 T cells with graft-versus-host disease after an allogeneic hematopoietic cell transplant.

To note about this clone: Gene and germline names: mouse. The DNA read from the CDR3 is TGTGCCTGGAGTCTAGTCTTTGCAGAAACGCTGTAT. This translates into CAWSLVFAETLY. The entire CDR3 protein reads CAWSLVFAETLYF. The rearrangement joins TRBV31 to TRBJ2-3; no firm D call. The read gets to within 1 residue of the CDR3 end, and the germline J gene fills in the rest. The length of the CDR3 is 13 residues. Trimming left V 0 bases short and J 2 bases short, with 6 bases between. Looked up from germline, CDR1 is GKSSPN and CDR2 is SITVG.

This clone is classed as medium-sized. All gene names here are mouse names. Incomplete CDR3 DNA: TGTGCCAGCAGTCGACAGGGGGGAAACTCCGACTACACC. Protein: CASSRQGGNSDYT. The whole CDR3 sequence reads CASSRQGGNSDYTF. The genes are TRBV26 and TRBJ1-2, with TRBD1 matching over 9 bases. The read terminates 1 residue before the CDR3 end, so the remaining end is supplied by the germline J gene. This CDR3 is 14 amino acids long. Germline assignment: CDR1 KGHPV and CDR2 FQNQEV (reference sequence). The V and J ends lost 4 bases and 1 base, in that order; junction bases with no gene match: 1.

Comment on this clone: Gene names follow the mouse nomenclature. From the germline J gene comes the end of the CDR3, since the read stops 1 residue before it. The chain couples TRBV31 to TRBJ1-3; D is possibly TRBD1 (6 bases). CDR1 GKSSPN and CDR2 SITVG come from the germline V gene. Trimming stripped 0 bases from V and 0 bases from J, with 9 bases between. The CDR3 is 15 amino acids. The CDR3 DNA, read in part, is TGTGCCTGGAGTCTAAGGGGGGGTTCTGGAAATACGCTCTAT. Translating it yields CAWSLRGGSGNTLY. The complete CDR3 reads CAWSLRGGSGNTLYF.

About this clone: The gene names here belong to mouse. The DNA ends 1 residue before the CDR3 does, and the rest of the CDR3 is filled in from the germline J gene. The genes are TRBV3 and TRBJ2-3, with TRBD2 matching 8 bases. The CDR3 runs to 14 residues. V gave up 5 bases and J gave up 1 base; unmatched junction bases: 2. From germline, CDR1 is SNHLY and CDR2 FYNGKV (reference sequence). CDR3: CASSRGGGAETLYF. Partial CDR3 DNA: TGTGCCAGCAGCCGGGGGGGCGGTGCAGAAACGCTGTAT.

This clone is termed medium-sized. Germline and genes: mouse. Other DNA sequences within the sample encode an identical CDR3. CDR3 region: CASSPTISNERLFF. CDR3 DNA, as far as it was read: TGTGCCAGCAGTCCGACAATTTCCAACGAAAGATTATTT. The chain joins TRBV26 to TRBJ1-4; unclear D gene. The read falls 1 residue short of the CDR3 end, and the missing part is taken from the germline J gene. The CDR3 spans 14 residues. V lost 4 bases to trimming and J lost 0 bases, with 6 bases between them. Per germline, CDR1 KGHPV and CDR2 FQNQEV (reference sequence). Together with reference TRBV26 and TRBJ1-4, the CDR3 gives the full variable domain: NSKVIQTPRYLVKGQGQKAKMRCIPEKGHPVVFWYQQNKNNEFKFLINFQNQEVLQQIDMTEKRFSAECPSNSPCSLEIQSSEAGDSALYLCASSPTISNERLFFGHGTKLSVL.

Regarding this clone: These gene names are mouse names. The sequenced fragment ends 1 residue before the CDR3 boundary, so the rest is inferred from the germline J gene. The J gene is TRBJ2-5, the V gene TRBV12-1, with TRBD1 as a possible D gene (5 bases). Germline loops: CDR1 SGHSN, CDR2 HYEKVE. The V end lost 2 bases, the J end lost 0 bases, and 5 bases lay between the germline ends. The CDR3 runs 13 residues. The CDR3 here is CASSRQNQDTQYF. The DNA read from the CDR3 is TGTGCCAGCTCTCGACAGAACCAAGACACCCAGTAC. Together with reference TRBV12-1 and TRBJ2-5, the CDR3 gives the full variable domain: DSGVVQSPRHIIKEKGGRSVLTCIPISGHSNVVWYQQTLGKELKFLIQHYEKVERDKGFLPSRFSVQQFDDYHSEMNMSALELEDSAMYFCASSRQNQDTQYFGPGTRLLVL.

A remark on this clone: Gene and germline names: mouse. Read sequence stops 1 residue before the CDR3 end, and the germline J gene provides the missing end. The chain carries TRBV12-1 and TRBJ1-3; D is possibly TRBD1 (6 bases). CDR1 and CDR2 (germline): SGHSN, HYEKVE. V lost 2 bases and J 0 bases, leaving 19 bases between the germline ends. This CDR3 comprises 18 residues. CDR3 amino acids: CASSPHRVPSNSGNTLYF. CDR3 DNA (partial): TGTGCCAGCTCTCCCCACAGGGTTCCCTCTAATTCTGGAAATACGCTCTAT. The full variable domain, with the rest looked up from reference TRBV12-1 and TRBJ1-3, is DSGVVQSPRHIIKEKGGRSVLTCIPISGHSNVVWYQQTLGKELKFLIQHYEKVERDKGFLPSRFSVQQFDDYHSEMNMSALELEDSAMYFCASSPHRVPSNSGNTLYFGEGSRLIVV.

For this clone: All gene names here are mouse names. The CDR3 end is not reached by the read, which stops 1 residue before it; the germline J gene fills it in. V is TRBV4 and J is TRBJ2-3, with D possibly matching TRBD2 (6 bases). The CDR3 has 14 amino acids. Germline CDR1 is LGHDT and CDR2 is YNNKQL (reference sequence). V dropped 4 bases and J dropped 2 bases, with 10 bases sitting between them. CDR3 sequence: CASSWVGVAETLYF. The covered CDR3 bases are TGTGCCAGCAGCTGGGTGGGGGTTGCAGAAACGCTGTAT.

Comment on this clone: Gene and germline names: mouse. The read falls 1 residue short of the CDR3 end, and the missing part is taken from the germline J gene. The chain carries TRBV4 and TRBJ1-3; D gene uncertain. CDR3 length: 11 residues. CDR1 is LGHDT, CDR2 YNNKQL, per germline (reference sequence). Deletions cut 4 bases from V and 6 bases from J, with 4 bases between. CDR3 DNA (partial): TGTGCCAGCAGCTGGGAAAATACGCTCTAT. The encoded protein is CASSWENTLY. The entire CDR3 protein is CASSWENTLYF.

About this clone: Mouse gene names and germline throughout. Sequencing ends 1 residue short of the CDR3 end; the germline J gene provides the rest. V and J are TRBV26 and TRBJ2-7, with TRBD1 matching 7 bases. CDR3 length: 13 amino acids. V lost 3 bases, J lost 2 bases, and 1 base stayed unmatched. The germline CDR1 and CDR2 sequences are KGHPV and FQNQEV (reference sequence). The CDR3 region is CASSLGTAYEQYF. Incomplete CDR3 DNA: TGTGCCAGCAGTCTCGGGACAGCCTATGAACAGTAC. Drawing the rest from reference TRBV26 and TRBJ2-7, the complete variable domain is NSKVIQTPRYLVKGQGQKAKMRCIPEKGHPVVFWYQQNKNNEFKFLINFQNQEVLQQIDMTEKRFSAECPSNSPCSLEIQSSEAGDSALYLCASSLGTAYEQYFGPGTRLTVL.

This clone was seen a few times. All gene names here are mouse names. The CDR3 end falls 1 residue outside the read, so it is completed with the germline J gene. The gene calls are TRBV29 and TRBJ1-1, with TRBD1 as a possible D gene (5 bases). V was trimmed by 3 bases and J by 0 bases, leaving 8 bases between them. Germline V gene lookup returns CDR1 MSHET and CDR2 SYDVDS. CDR3 length: 14 residues. CDR3 residues: CASSLGVANTEVFF. Partial CDR3 DNA: TGTGCTAGCAGTTTGGGGGTTGCAAACACAGAAGTCTTC.

This clone has a single count. Gene names denote mouse genes. The read gets to within 1 residue of the CDR3 end, and the germline J gene fills in the rest. This chain uses TRBV21 with TRBJ1-1, with D unresolved. TRBV21 is an open reading frame, and its role is uncertain. Between the trimmed V and J ends, which lost 0 bases and 6 bases, there was a span of 8 bases. The CDR3 has 13 amino acids. This CDR3 reads CASSQSSQPEVFF. Incomplete CDR3 DNA: TGTGCTAGCAGTCAATCGTCACAGCCAGAAGTCTTC.

This clone was counted a single time. Genes and germline come from the mouse. CDR3 DNA, as far as it was read: TGTGCCAGCAGCCCCGGGACAAACTATGCTGAGCAGTTC. Residues: CASSPGTNYAEQF. Given in full, the CDR3 is CASSPGTNYAEQFF. This rearrangement joins TRBV3 to TRBJ2-1; possibly TRBD1 for D (6 bases). The CDR3 goes on 1 residue after the read ends, and that part is filled in from the germline J gene. The CDR3 totals 14 residues. V lost 5 bases, J lost 1 base, and 9 bases lay in between. Per germline, CDR1 SNHLY and CDR2 FYNGKV (reference sequence).

Points on this clone: Mouse gene names apply. Read coverage stops 1 residue before the CDR3 terminus; the germline J gene supplies the remainder. The V and J genes are TRBV26 and TRBJ2-4; no definite D call. CDR1 is KGHPV, CDR2 FQNQEV, per germline (reference sequence). This CDR3 has 14 residues. V dropped 0 bases and J dropped 1 base, with 5 bases sitting between them. The CDR3: CASSLSMGQNTLYF. CDR3 DNA (partial): TGTGCCAGCAGTCTGTCGATGGGTCAAAACACCTTGTAC.

With regard to this clone: The genes and germline here are from mouse. The read ends 1 residue shy of where the CDR3 ends; the end is completed using the germline J gene. The chain combines TRBV29 with TRBJ2-2, with TRBD1 as a possible D gene (6 bases). The CDR3 runs to 13 residues. Germline CDR1 MSHET, CDR2 SYDVDS. V was shortened by 6 bases and J by 3 bases, with 8 bases between the two germline ends. The DNA read from the CDR3 is TGTGCTAGCAGCAGACAGGACACCGGGCAGCTCTAC. Protein: CASSRQDTGQLY. In full, the CDR3 reads CASSRQDTGQLYF.

To note about this clone: Gene names and germline match the mouse. In the same sample, other DNA sequences code for this CDR3. The covered CDR3 bases are TGTGCCAGCAGTCTCTCTGCAAACACAGAAGTCTTC. It yields the protein CASSLSANTEVF. The whole CDR3 is CASSLSANTEVFF. The V call is TRBV26, the J call TRBJ1-1; D gene uncertain. The read ends 1 residue shy of where the CDR3 ends; the end is completed using the germline J gene. The CDR3 is 13 amino acids. Trimming cost V 3 bases and J 0 bases, with 5 bases left between them. Germline V gene lookup returns CDR1 KGHPV and CDR2 FQNQEV (reference sequence). Using reference TRBV26 and TRBJ1-1 for the parts outside the CDR3, the full variable domain is NSKVIQTPRYLVKGQGQKAKMRCIPEKGHPVVFWYQQNKNNEFKFLINFQNQEVLQQIDMTEKRFSAECPSNSPCSLEIQSSEAGDSALYLCASSLSANTEVFFGKGTRLTVV.

With regard to this clone: Genes here carry mouse names. Read data end 1 residue before the CDR3 end; the end is taken from the germline J gene. V and J are TRBV26 and TRBJ1-3; D unclear. This CDR3 is built from 14 residues. Germline CDR1 is KGHPV and CDR2 is FQNQEV (reference sequence). Deletions cut 2 bases from V and 4 bases from J, with 9 bases between. CDR3 DNA, as far as it was read: TGTGCCAGCAGTCTGAATGGGGTGGGAAATACGCTCTAT. Amino acids: CASSLNGVGNTLY. The full CDR3 protein reads CASSLNGVGNTLYF.

Concerning this clone: Mouse gene names and germline throughout. Read coverage stops 1 residue before the CDR3 terminus; the germline J gene supplies the remainder. The gene calls are TRBV26 and TRBJ2-2; the match to TRBD2 covers 7 bases. CDR1 and CDR2 (germline): KGHPV, FQNQEV (reference sequence). CDR3 length equals 14 residues. V trimming: 3 bases; J trimming: 2 bases; junction bases outside the gene matches: 0. CDR3 DNA, as far as it was read: TGTGCCAGCAGTCTCTGGGGGAACACCGGGCAGCTCTAC. This translates into CASSLWGNTGQLY. The entire CDR3 reads CASSLWGNTGQLYF.

Remarks on this clone: The gene symbols are mouse symbols. The read terminates 1 residue ahead of where the CDR3 ends, so the germline J gene completes it. This sequence joins TRBV26 and TRBJ1-1; the D gene is possibly TRBD1 (6 bases). CDR1 and CDR2 from the germline V gene are KGHPV and FQNQEV (reference sequence). V lost 2 bases to trimming and J lost 2 bases, with 9 bases between them. The CDR3 is made up of 14 amino acids. CDR3 DNA, as far as it was read: TGTGCCAGCAGTCTGGGGGGACACAACACAGAAGTCTTC. Amino acids: CASSLGGHNTEVF. The full CDR3 protein is CASSLGGHNTEVFF.

A remark on this clone: These gene names are mouse names. Partial CDR3 DNA: TGTGCCAGCATCGGGACAGGGGGTGAACAGTAC. Its translation is CASIGTGGEQY. In full, the CDR3 is CASIGTGGEQYF. The chain joins TRBV19 to TRBJ2-7, with 11 bases fitting TRBD1. The read halts 1 residue ahead of the CDR3 end, with the missing end drawn from the germline J gene. The CDR3 consists of 12 residues. Germline V gives CDR1 FNHDT, CDR2 SITEND (reference sequence). V dropped 6 bases and J dropped 6; count of bases not matched to a gene: 2.

Of note for this clone: The gene names given are mouse names. The read falls 1 residue short of the CDR3 end, and the missing part is taken from the germline J gene. This chain joins TRBV26 and TRBJ1-3; the match to TRBD1 covers 7 bases. The germline V gene encodes CDR1 KGHPV and CDR2 FQNQEV (reference sequence). The CDR3 covers 16 residues. The V gene end was trimmed by 1 base and the J gene end by 3 bases; junction bases not matched to a gene: 6. Partial CDR3 DNA: TGTGCCAGCAGTCTGTTATCAGGGGGTTATGGAAATACGCTCTAT. It encodes CASSLLSGGYGNTLY. The full CDR3 sequence reads CASSLLSGGYGNTLYF. Filled out from reference TRBV26 and TRBJ1-3, the complete variable domain reads NSKVIQTPRYLVKGQGQKAKMRCIPEKGHPVVFWYQQNKNNEFKFLINFQNQEVLQQIDMTEKRFSAECPSNSPCSLEIQSSEAGDSALYLCASSLLSGGYGNTLYFGEGSRLIVV.

A few counts support this clone. Gene names are mouse gene names. The observed sequence ends 1 residue before the CDR3 terminus, with the missing tail filled in from the germline J gene. This sequence joins TRBV26 and TRBJ2-3; the match to TRBD1 covers 8 bases. V dropped 5 bases and J dropped 1; count of bases not matched to a gene: 5. Germline V gives CDR1 KGHPV, CDR2 FQNQEV (reference sequence). CDR3 length equals 15 residues. Partial CDR3 DNA: TGTGCCAGCAGTGTGGACAGGGTGGGTGCAGAAACGCTGTAT. It encodes CASSVDRVGAETLY. The full CDR3 is CASSVDRVGAETLYF.

Regarding this clone: Gene names follow the mouse nomenclature. The read ends 1 residue early relative to the CDR3; the germline J gene fills the gap. Different DNA sequences within this sample yield the same CDR3. The chain couples TRBV26 to TRBJ1-6; D uncertain. TRBJ1-6 is an ORF, with its function uncertain. Per the germline V gene, CDR1 is KGHPV and CDR2 is FQNQEV (reference sequence). The CDR3 spans 13 residues. Trimming took 3 bases from V and 4 from J, leaving 4 bases between them. The part of the CDR3 DNA that was read is TGTGCCAGCAGTCTAGGATATAATTCGCCCCTCTAC. It translates to CASSLGYNSPLY. The full CDR3 protein is CASSLGYNSPLYF.

On this clone: Gene names are the mouse ones. The sequence runs out 1 residue before the end of the CDR3; the remainder is reconstructed from the germline J gene. The chain employs TRBV12-1 and TRBJ2-3; TRBD2 might be the D (5 bases). Germline V gene lookup returns CDR1 SGHSN and CDR2 HYEKVE. V lost 2 bases to trimming and J lost 0 bases, with 8 bases between them. The CDR3 runs 14 residues. The CDR3 reads CASSRTRSAETLYF. The sequenced part of the CDR3 DNA is TGTGCCAGCTCTCGGACTCGTAGTGCAGAAACGCTGTAT.

A word on this clone: Here the gene names and germline are mouse. From the germline J gene comes the end of the CDR3, since the read stops 1 residue before it. The rearrangement joins TRBV16 to TRBJ2-4; D gene unclear. The CDR3 consists of 12 residues. V was clipped by 1 base and J by 3 bases, with 2 bases between them. CDR1 is SGHSA and CDR2 is FRNQAP in the germline V gene. The DNA read from the CDR3 is TGTGCAAGCAGCTTAGCCCAAAACACCTTGTAC. Its protein is CASSLAQNTLY. Given in full, the CDR3 is CASSLAQNTLYF.

As regards this clone: Here the gene names and germline are mouse. The read terminates 1 residue before the CDR3 end, so the remaining end is supplied by the germline J gene. This chain connects TRBV3 to TRBJ1-4, with TRBD1 matching 7 bases. Trimming at V came to 5 bases and at J to 4 bases, leaving 7 bases not matched to a gene. Germline lookup yields CDR1 SNHLY and CDR2 FYNGKV (reference sequence). The CDR3 sequence is 15 residues long. Incomplete CDR3 DNA: TGTGCCAGCAGCCCCCTGACAGGGTTCAACGAAAGATTATTT. Translating gives CASSPLTGFNERLF. The full CDR3 protein reads CASSPLTGFNERLFF. Full variable domain (missing parts from reference TRBV3 and TRBJ1-4): GPKVLQIPSHQIIDMGQMVTLNCDPVSNHLYFYWYKQILGQQMEFLVNFYNGKVMEKSKLFKDQFSVERPDGSYFTLKIQPTALEDSAVYFCASSPLTGFNERLFFGHGTKLSVL.

On this clone itself: Gene names are mouse gene names. The read ends 1 residue before the CDR3 terminus; that terminus is restored from the germline J gene. This chain uses TRBV12-1 with TRBJ1-2; D may be TRBD1 (6 bases). The CDR3 covers 14 residues. The V end lost 0 bases, the J end lost 2 bases, and 9 bases lay between the germline ends. The V gene's germline CDR1 is SGHSN and CDR2 HYEKVE. The CDR3 is CASSLGQGNSDYTF. The sequenced CDR3 bases are TGTGCCAGCTCTCTCGGCCAGGGGAACTCCGACTACACC.